Listed here are 27 T cell receptor beta chains from one sample, sequenced in a study of pediatric ulcerative colitis. The assay was immunoSEQ multiplex PCR, and TCRdb's table has in-frame clones only and misses some. Found here are more than 45,000 clones, about 89% of them singletons; the top ten hold approximately 1.5%. Sequencing used blood. The receptors shown here come from a boy aged 5 to 17 who was a control in a study of pediatric ulcerative colitis.

V usage is TRBV7-2 and J usage is TRBJ1-4; tentative D call: TRBD1 (5 bases). The CDR3 loop spans 14 amino acids. Germline V gene data show CDR1 as SGHTA and CDR2 as FQGNSA. Between the trimmed V and J ends, which lost 0 bases and 5 bases, there was a span of 7 bases. This chain's CDR3 is CASSLARTNEKLFF. In DNA form, the CDR3 reads TGTGCCAGCAGCTTAGCACGGACAAATGAAAAACTGTTTTTT.

The chain couples TRBV5-1 to TRBJ1-3, with D hard to call. The CDR3 contains 16 residues. V gave up 0 bases and J gave up 0 bases, with 10 bases separating them. Germline CDR1 and CDR2: SGHRS and YFSETQ. CDR3 loop: CASSLGTGYSGNTIYF. In DNA, the CDR3 is TGCGCCAGCAGCTTGGGAACGGGCTACTCTGGAAACACCATATATTTT.

This clone was detected only once. The rearrangement uses TRBV18 and TRBJ2-7, with D unresolved. V was pared by 3 bases and J by 3 bases, with 18 bases between. The germline gives CDR1 KGHSH, CDR2 LQKENI. The CDR3 is 16 residues long. This CDR3 reads CASSPLSDGDFYEQYF. DNA for the CDR3: TGTGCCAGCTCACCTCTTTCAGACGGTGACTTCTACGAGCAGTACTTC.

The chain couples TRBV19 to TRBJ2-7, with TRBD1 matching over 7 bases. Per germline, CDR1 LNHDA and CDR2 SQIVND (reference sequence). V was pared by 3 bases and J by 4 bases, with 6 bases of the junction left unmatched. The CDR3 has 14 amino acids. CDR3 in DNA: TGTGCCAGTAGTATGGGTGACAGGGTGTACGAGCAGTACTTC. As protein: CASSMGDRVYEQYF. Complete variable domain (other parts from reference TRBV19 and TRBJ2-7): DGGITQSPKYLFRKEGQNVTLSCEQNLNHDAMYWYRQDPGQGLRLIYYSQIVNDFQKGDIAEGYSVSREKKESFPLTVTSAQKNPTAFYLCASSMGDRVYEQYFGPGTRLTVT.

The rearrangement joins TRBV7-2 to TRBJ1-5; no firm D call. The CDR3 sequence is 13 residues long. V was clipped by 8 bases and J by 0 bases, with 8 bases between them. Germline CDR1 and CDR2: SGHTA and FQGNSA. The CDR3, as DNA: TGTGCCAGCGGCCAAGATAGCAATCAGCCCCAGCATTTT. It codes for CASGQDSNQPQHF.

The chain employs TRBV15 and TRBJ1-5; D remains unclear. Germline V CDR1 and CDR2: LNHNV, YYDKDF (reference sequence). Trimming left V 0 bases short and J 4 bases short, with 4 bases between. There are 13 residues in the CDR3. As DNA, the CDR3 is TGTGCCACCAGCAGAGAAGGGAATCAGCCCCAGCATTTT. It is translated as CATSREGNQPQHF.

The chain recombines TRBV19 with TRBJ2-2; TRBD1 aligns across 9 bases. The CDR3 consists of 15 residues. CDR1 is LNHDA and CDR2 is SQIVND in the germline V gene (reference sequence). Trimming removed 4 bases from V and 5 bases from J; junction bases left unmatched: 5. Here the CDR3 DNA reads TGTGCCAGTAGTACGGGACAGGGTGTGACCGGGGAGCTGTTTTTT. Its translation is CASSTGQGVTGELFF.

The rearrangement uses TRBV28 and TRBJ1-1; D not certain. Germline V gene sequence: CDR1 MDHEN, CDR2 SYDVKM. This CDR3 is built from 15 residues. V shed 4 bases and J shed 0 bases, with 12 bases lying between them. The CDR3 here is CASSSPGSMNTEAFF. Here the CDR3 DNA reads TGTGCCAGCAGTTCCCCTGGCAGCATGAACACTGAAGCTTTCTTT.

The chain couples TRBV21-1 to TRBJ1-2; TRBD1 is taken as the D call from the table, unchecked against the DNA. TRBV21-1 constitutes a pseudogene. This CDR3 spans 13 amino acids. CDR3 DNA: TGTGCCAGCAGCCCAAGGGGGTACTATGGCTACACCTTC. Translated, it gives CASSPRGYYGYTF.

The chain recombines TRBV27 with TRBJ2-1, with 10 bases fitting TRBD2. The V and J ends lost 6 bases and 4 bases, in that order; junction bases with no gene match: 6. Per the germline V gene, CDR1 is MNHEY and CDR2 is SMNVEV (reference sequence). The CDR3 has 15 amino acids. The CDR3 here is CASRKREGLYNEQFF. Written as DNA, the CDR3 is TGTGCCAGCAGGAAGCGGGAGGGCCTGTACAATGAGCAGTTCTTC.

This sequence joins TRBV7-8 and TRBJ2-1; TRBD2 is a possible D gene (6 bases). The CDR3 runs 15 residues. V lost 1 base and J lost 5, with 12 bases in between. CDR1 and CDR2 (germline): SGHVS, FQNEAQ. This chain's CDR3 is CASSLGQGGDNEQFF. DNA for the CDR3: TGTGCCAGCAGCTTAGGTCAGGGAGGCGACAATGAGCAGTTCTTC.

The V call is TRBV5-1, the J call TRBJ2-1; D may be TRBD1 (5 bases). V was pared by 2 bases and J by 4 bases, with 22 bases between. The CDR3 length is 18 residues. Germline lookup yields CDR1 SGHRS and CDR2 YFSETQ. The DNA of the CDR3 is TGCGCCAGCAGCTTAGGAGTGGCAGGGCTTGACCCGTACAATGAGCAGTTCTTC. Translation gives CASSLGVAGLDPYNEQFF.

This rearrangement joins TRBV5-1 to TRBJ2-1, with 11 bases fitting TRBD2. The CDR3 totals 17 residues. Germline V gene sequence: CDR1 SGHRS, CDR2 YFSETQ. Trimming at V came to 1 base and at J to 4 bases, leaving 7 bases not matched to a gene. The CDR3 DNA is TGCGCCAGCAGCTTGAGGCTAGCGGGAGGACCATACAATGAGCAGTTCTTC. Amino acids: CASSLRLAGGPYNEQFF.

The V call is TRBV27, the J call TRBJ2-5, with TRBD1 identical over 8 bases. CDR3 length: 12 amino acids. The trim removed 6 bases at V and 5 bases at J, leaving 2 bases unmatched. Germline assignment: CDR1 MNHEY and CDR2 SMNVEV (reference sequence). The CDR3 sequence: CASRQGGETQYF. DNA for the CDR3: TGTGCCAGCAGACAGGGGGGCGAGACCCAGTACTTC.

The CDR3 DNA reads as TGCGCCAGCAGCGTAGGGACAGGGGATAGCAATCAGCCCCAGCATTTT. Amino acids: CASSVGTGDSNQPQHF. V gene TRBV5-1 combines with J gene TRBJ1-5; 10 nucleotides align to TRBD1. V dropped 4 bases and J dropped 0; count of bases not matched to a gene: 4. Germline lookup yields CDR1 SGHRS and CDR2 YFSETQ. The CDR3 has 16 amino acids.

This sequence joins TRBV6-6 and TRBJ2-1; 7 bases match TRBD2. J gave up 8 bases and V 5 bases, and 12 bases lay outside the gene matches. This CDR3 contains 15 residues. Germline V CDR1 and CDR2: MNHNY, SVGAGI (reference sequence). The CDR3, as DNA: TGTGCCAGCAGTCCAACCCCGGGACTAAGAGATGAGCAGTTCTTC. This gives the protein CASSPTPGLRDEQFF.

The chain combines TRBV15 with TRBJ2-3; D might be TRBD2 (6 bases). V lost 7 bases and J 3 bases, leaving 17 bases between the germline ends. The CDR3 loop spans 15 amino acids. Looked up from germline, CDR1 is LNHNV and CDR2 is YYDKDF (reference sequence). The CDR3 protein is CATKSAGAGTDTQYF. The CDR3 region has the DNA TGTGCCACCAAGTCGGCCGGTGCGGGAACAGATACGCAGTATTTT.

The rearrangement joins TRBV9 to TRBJ2-7; 10 bases line up with TRBD2. The CDR3 is made up of 18 amino acids. Germline V lookup: CDR1 SGDLS, CDR2 YYNGEE. The J segment lost 2 bases and the V segment lost 4 bases, leaving 15 bases of the junction unmatched. The chain's CDR3 is CASSLHPPGLAGAYEQYF. The CDR3 nucleotides read TGTGCCAGCAGCTTACATCCACCGGGTCTAGCGGGAGCCTACGAGCAGTACTTC.

This clone was seen just once. This chain uses TRBV7-8 with TRBJ2-7; TRBD2 aligns across 9 bases. The CDR3 extends over 14 amino acids. The trim removed 2 bases at V and 6 bases at J, leaving 5 bases unmatched. Germline V lookup: CDR1 SGHVS, CDR2 FQNEAQ. In nucleotides, the CDR3 is TGTGCCAGCAGCTTACAGCGGGAGGACGGCGAGCAGTACTTC. It codes for CASSLQREDGEQYF.

The sample holds a few counts of this clone. The rearrangement links TRBV9 to TRBJ1-5, with D unclear. CDR1 and CDR2 from the germline V gene are SGDLS and YYNGEE. V dropped 0 bases and J dropped 7 bases, with 11 bases sitting between them. The CDR3 loop spans 14 amino acids. The DNA of the CDR3 is TGTGCCAGCAGCGTAGGGGGTGGAGGCCAGCCCCAGCATTTT. This translates into CASSVGGGGQPQHF.

The chain links TRBV5-4 to TRBJ2-3, with D maybe TRBD2 (6 bases). The germline CDR1 and CDR2 sequences are SGHNT and YYREEE (reference sequence). The CDR3 contains 15 residues. V lost 4 bases and J lost 3, with 15 bases in between. The CDR3 DNA reads as TGTGCCAGCAGCACCGGGACTTTGTTAACAGATACGCAGTATTTT. It codes for CASSTGTLLTDTQYF.

The chain joins TRBV2 to TRBJ2-7; D may be TRBD1 or TRBD2 (5 bases each). The CDR3 runs 13 residues. Per the germline V gene, CDR1 is SNHLY and CDR2 is FYNNEI. Trimming took 8 bases from V and 0 from J, leaving 11 bases between them. The CDR3 sequence: CASQWGSSYEQYF. The CDR3 coding sequence is TGTGCCAGCCAATGGGGGTCCTCCTACGAGCAGTACTTC. Filled out from reference TRBV2 and TRBJ2-7, the complete variable domain reads EPEVTQTPSHQVTQMGQEVILRCVPISNHLYFYWYRQILGQKVEFLVSFYNNEISEKSEIFDDQFSVERPDGSNFTLKIRSTKLEDSAMYFCASQWGSSYEQYFGPGTRLTVT.

The rearrangement uses TRBV27 and TRBJ2-2; a weak D match, TRBD1 (6 bases). V lost 8 bases, J lost 2 bases, and 12 bases lay in between. Germline V lookup: CDR1 MNHEY, CDR2 SMNVEV (reference sequence). This CDR3 is 14 amino acids long. The CDR3 DNA follows: TGTGCCAGCGGTAGGGGGATTAACACCGGGGAGCTGTTTTTT. Amino acids: CASGRGINTGELFF.

The V call is TRBV4-3, the J call TRBJ1-5, with 12 nucleotides matching TRBD1. V lost 4 bases to trimming and J lost 4 bases; unmatched junction nucleotides: 20. The CDR3 has 21 residues. Germline V CDR1 and CDR2: LGHNA, YSLEER. This chain's CDR3 is CASSPAPPGTGGPKWNQPQHF. CDR3 in DNA: TGCGCCAGCAGCCCGGCCCCGCCCGGGACAGGGGGCCCTAAGTGGAATCAGCCCCAGCATTTT.

The chain couples TRBV30 to TRBJ1-2; D remains ambiguous. CDR1 and CDR2 (germline): GTSNPN, SVGIG (reference sequence). This CDR3 is 14 amino acids long. V was clipped by 4 bases and J by 8 bases, with 20 bases between them. CDR3 nucleotides: TGTGCCTGGACCCCCGACCCTCTGGCTCGGGGCTACACCTTC. Protein sequence: CAWTPDPLARGYTF.

This chain uses TRBV30 with TRBJ1-1; no firm D call. The CDR3 is 11 amino acids. The V end was cut by 3 bases, the J end by 3 bases, with 5 bases between. CDR1 is GTSNPN, CDR2 SVGIG, per germline (reference sequence). The DNA for the CDR3 is TGTGCCTGGAGGAGGTACACTGAAGCTTTCTTT. It codes for CAWRRYTEAFF.

This clone was detected only once. CDR3 sequence: CASSPIPTPGQGANTQYF. CDR3 in DNA: TGTGCCAGCTCACCGATACCTACTCCGGGACAGGGGGCGAATACGCAGTATTTT. The chain is built from TRBV18 and TRBJ2-3; 12 bases fit TRBD1. The J segment lost 7 bases and the V segment lost 3 bases, leaving 14 bases of the junction unmatched. This CDR3 has 18 amino acids. Germline CDR1 reads KGHSH; CDR2 reads LQKENI. The variable domain in full, with the rest retrieved from reference TRBV18 and TRBJ2-3, is NAGVMQNPRHLVRRRGQEARLRCSPMKGHSHVYWYRQLPEEGLKFMVYLQKENIIDESGMPKERFSAEFPKEGPSILRIQQVVRGDSAAYFCASSPIPTPGQGANTQYFGPGTRLTVL.